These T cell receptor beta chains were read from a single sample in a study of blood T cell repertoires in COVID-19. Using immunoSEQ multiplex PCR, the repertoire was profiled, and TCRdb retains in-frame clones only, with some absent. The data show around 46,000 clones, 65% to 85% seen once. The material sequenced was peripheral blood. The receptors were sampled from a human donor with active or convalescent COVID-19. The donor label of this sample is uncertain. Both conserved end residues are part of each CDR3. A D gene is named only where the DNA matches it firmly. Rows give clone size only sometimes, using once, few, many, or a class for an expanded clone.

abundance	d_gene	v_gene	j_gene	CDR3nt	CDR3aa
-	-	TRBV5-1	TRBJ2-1	TGCGCCAGCAGCCCCGGGGACATTGACAATGAGCAGTTCTTC	CASSPGDIDNEQFF
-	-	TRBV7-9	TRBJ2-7	TGTGCCAGCAGCTTTGCGGGACTTGGACAAGAGCAGTACTTC	CASSFAGLGQEQYF
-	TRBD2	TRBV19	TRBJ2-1	TGTGCCAGTAGTGAGGGACTAGCGGGATCTATCAATGAGCAGTTCTTC	CASSEGLAGSINEQFF
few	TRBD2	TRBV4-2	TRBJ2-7	TGTGCCAGCAGCCAAGATCCTTGGGCTAGCGGGAGATCAGGCTTCGAGCAGTACTTC	CASSQDPWASGRSGFEQYF
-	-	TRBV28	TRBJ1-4	TGTGCCAGCAGTTTGGACAGAACAAAACTGTTTTTT	CASSLDRTKLFF
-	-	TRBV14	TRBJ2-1	TGTGCCAGCAGCCAACCTACCTACCGGGATGAGCAGTTCTTC	CASSQPTYRDEQFF
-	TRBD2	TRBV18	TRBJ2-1	TGTGCCAGCTCACCACCGGGGCGGGGGGCCTTTACCGGGGACAATGAGCAGTTCTTC	CASSPPGRGAFTGDNEQFF
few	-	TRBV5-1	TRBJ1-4	TGCGCCAGCAGCTTGGACGGCCAGGCAACTAATGAAAAACTGTTTTTT	CASSLDGQATNEKLFF
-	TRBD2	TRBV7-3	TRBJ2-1	TGTGCCAGCAGCTTCGTGGCGGGAGTCATGGATGAGCAGTTCTTC	CASSFVAGVMDEQFF
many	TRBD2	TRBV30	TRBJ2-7	TGTGCCTGGAGTTCCAAGGGACTAGCGGGAGGGCGAGAGTACTTC	CAWSSKGLAGGREYF
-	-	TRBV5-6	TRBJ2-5	TGTGCCAGCAGCTTGGAACGCGGCGGGCAGACCCAGTACTTC	CASSLERGGQTQYF
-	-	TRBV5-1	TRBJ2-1	TGCGCCAGCAGCCAGGGACATGCCGGCTCCTACAATGAGCAGTTCTTC	CASSQGHAGSYNEQFF
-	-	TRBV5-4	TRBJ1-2	TGTGCCAGCAGCTTGGCAGGGGCCCTCACTAACTATGGCTACACCTTC	CASSLAGALTNYGYTF
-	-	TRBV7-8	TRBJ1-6	TGTGCCAGCAGCCCCGCCACAGGGTCCCAAACTCCCCTCCACTTT	CASSPATGSQTPLHF
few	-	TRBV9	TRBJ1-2	TGTGCCAGCAACAAAAAGTGGGAACAGGGTGTCTACACCTTC	CASNKKWEQGVYTF
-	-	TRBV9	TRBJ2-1	TGTGCCAGCAGCCGGAGCTACGGGGGGCGGTACAATGAGCAGTTCTTC	CASSRSYGGRYNEQFF
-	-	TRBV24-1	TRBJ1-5	TGTGCCACCAGTGACCCCGGACTGGATCAGCCCCAGCATTTT	CATSDPGLDQPQHF
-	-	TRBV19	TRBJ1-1	TGTGCCAGTAGTGACAGTGAGAACACTGAAGCTTTCTTT	CASSDSENTEAFF
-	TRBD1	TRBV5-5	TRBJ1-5	TGTGCCAGCAGCTTTCGCGGGACAGGGTTTAATCAGCCCCAGCATTTT	CASSFRGTGFNQPQHF
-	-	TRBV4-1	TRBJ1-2	TGCGCCAGCAGCCAAGATGAGAACTATGGCTACACCTTC	CASSQDENYGYTF
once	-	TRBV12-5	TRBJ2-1	TGTGCTAGTGCCCCGGGACATGATGAGCAGTTCTTC	CASAPGHDEQFF
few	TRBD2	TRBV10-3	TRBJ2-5	TGTGCCATCAGTGTCCTAGCGGGAAGGTCCCAAGAGACCCAGTACTTC	CAISVLAGRSQETQYF
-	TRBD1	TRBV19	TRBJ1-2	TGTGCCAGTAGTAGGGACAGGGTCGAATACACCTTC	CASSRDRVEYTF
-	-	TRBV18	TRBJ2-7	TGTGCCAGCTCCCCCTTGGAGGCCTCCCCCTACGAGCAGTACTTC	CASSPLEASPYEQYF
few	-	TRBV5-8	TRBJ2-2	TGTGCCAGCAGCACGGGACTTAGCACCGGGGAGCTGTTTTTT	CASSTGLSTGELFF
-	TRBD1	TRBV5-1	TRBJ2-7	TGCGCCAGCAGCCGGGACAGCCATTCCTACGAGCAGTACTTC	CASSRDSHSYEQYF
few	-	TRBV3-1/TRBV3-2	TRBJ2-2	TGTGCCAGCAGCCCCCCTCACACCGGGGAGCTGTTTTTT	CASSPPHTGELFF
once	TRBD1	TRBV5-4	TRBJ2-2	TGTGCCAGCAGCCCCAGGACAGGGCGAGCCGGGGAGCTGTTTTTT	CASSPRTGRAGELFF
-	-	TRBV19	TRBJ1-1	TGTGCCAGTAGTATCCCTCCCTATGGGAACACTGAAGCTTTCTTT	CASSIPPYGNTEAFF
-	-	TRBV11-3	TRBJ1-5	TGTCCTCACTCGACAGATCCATATCAGCCCCAGCATTTT	CPHSTDPYQPQHF
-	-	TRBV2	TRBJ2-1	TGTGCCAGCAGGCAGGGGATATTTGATGAGCAGTTCTTC	CASRQGIFDEQFF
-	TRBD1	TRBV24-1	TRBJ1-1	TGTGCCACCAGTGATTCGGACAGGGGGAACACTGAAGCTTTCTTT	CATSDSDRGNTEAFF
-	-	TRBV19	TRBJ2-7	TGTGCCAGTAGTAGCCGCCGGGGCTCCTACGAGCAGTACTTC	CASSSRRGSYEQYF
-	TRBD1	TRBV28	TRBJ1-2	TGTGCCAGCAGTCCGGGACAGAGTTCTAGGGGCTACACCTTC	CASSPGQSSRGYTF
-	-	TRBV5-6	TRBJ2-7	TGTGCCAGCAGCTTGGCGGGTTCAGTTGGCAGGGCCTACGAGCAGTACTTC	CASSLAGSVGRAYEQYF
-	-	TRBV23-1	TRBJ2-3	TGCGCCAGCAGTCAATCAAGAACTTGGGGCTATACGCAGTATTTT	CASSQSRTWGYTQYF